This TCR beta chain was captured in a study of Ad26.COV2.S vaccination and SARS-CoV-2 variants. The CDR3 is 16 amino acids. V was shortened by 0 bases and J by 7 bases, with 17 bases between the two germline ends. The germline CDR1 and CDR2 sequences are SGDLS and YYNGEE. Treatment specified: roughly 18 received Ad26.COV2.S at low or high dose, single or two shots; 5 received placebo; per-sample allocation not given. Sampling was done on day 63 after the first vaccine or placebo injection. TCRdb's copy holds only in-frame clones and misses some; the assay was immunoSEQ multiplex PCR. The sample has around 300,000 clones; 75% to 90% are singletons.

V usage is TRBV9 and J usage is TRBJ2-1; D may be TRBD2 (5 bases). Sequenced here: peripheral blood, sampled in a trial of Ad26.COV2.S vaccine versus placebo. The receptor was derived from a person aged 18-65 years who received the Ad26.COV2.S COVID-19 vaccine or a placebo. The CDR3 DNA reads TGTGCCAGCAGCGTAGTACCGGGATCGTCGGTAAATGAGCAGTTCTTC. It encodes CASSVVPGSSVNEQFF.